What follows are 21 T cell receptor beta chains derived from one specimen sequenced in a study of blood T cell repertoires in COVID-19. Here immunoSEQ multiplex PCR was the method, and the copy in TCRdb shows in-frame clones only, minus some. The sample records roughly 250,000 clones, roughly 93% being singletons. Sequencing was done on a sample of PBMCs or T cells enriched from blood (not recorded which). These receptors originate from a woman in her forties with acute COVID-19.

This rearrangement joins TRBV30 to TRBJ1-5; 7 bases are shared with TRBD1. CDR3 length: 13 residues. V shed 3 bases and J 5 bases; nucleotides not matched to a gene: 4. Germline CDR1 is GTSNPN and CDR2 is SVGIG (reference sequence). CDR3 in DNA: TGTGCCTGGAGAGGCGACAGGGATCAGCCCCAGCATTTT. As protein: CAWRGDRDQPQHF.

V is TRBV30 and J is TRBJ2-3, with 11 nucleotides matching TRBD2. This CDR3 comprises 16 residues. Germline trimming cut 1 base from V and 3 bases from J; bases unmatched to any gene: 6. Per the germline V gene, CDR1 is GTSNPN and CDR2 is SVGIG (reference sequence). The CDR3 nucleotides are TGTGCCTGGAGTGAGCCGGGACTAGCGGTAACAGATACGCAGTATTTT. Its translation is CAWSEPGLAVTDTQYF.

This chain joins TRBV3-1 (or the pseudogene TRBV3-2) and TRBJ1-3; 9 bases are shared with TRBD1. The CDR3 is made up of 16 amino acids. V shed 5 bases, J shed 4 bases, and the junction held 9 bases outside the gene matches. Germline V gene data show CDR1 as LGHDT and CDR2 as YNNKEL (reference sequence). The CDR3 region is CASSTVGQGPGNTIYF. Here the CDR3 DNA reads TGTGCCAGCAGCACGGTGGGACAGGGCCCGGGAAACACCATATATTTT.

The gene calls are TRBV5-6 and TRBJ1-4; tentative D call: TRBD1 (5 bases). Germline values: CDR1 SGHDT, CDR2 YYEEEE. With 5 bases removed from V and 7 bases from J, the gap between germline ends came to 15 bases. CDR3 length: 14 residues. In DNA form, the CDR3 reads TGTGCCAGCAGTCCCTGGGGGGTTTCTGAAAAACTGTTTTTT. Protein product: CASSPWGVSEKLFF.

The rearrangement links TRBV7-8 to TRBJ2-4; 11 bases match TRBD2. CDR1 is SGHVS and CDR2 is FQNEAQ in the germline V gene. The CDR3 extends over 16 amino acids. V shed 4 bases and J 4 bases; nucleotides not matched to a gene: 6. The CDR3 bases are TGTGCCAGCAGCTCACATAGCGGGGGGGCTAAAAACATTCAGTACTTC. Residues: CASSSHSGGAKNIQYF.

Here the CDR3 DNA reads TGTGCCAGCAGTTCCGACACCGGGGAGCTGTTTTTT. Its translation: CASSSDTGELFF. The genes are TRBV6-5 and TRBJ2-2, with D unresolved. This CDR3 comprises 12 residues. Germline V gene lookup returns CDR1 MNHEY and CDR2 SVGAGI. The V and J ends lost 4 bases and 3 bases respectively, with 3 bases between them.

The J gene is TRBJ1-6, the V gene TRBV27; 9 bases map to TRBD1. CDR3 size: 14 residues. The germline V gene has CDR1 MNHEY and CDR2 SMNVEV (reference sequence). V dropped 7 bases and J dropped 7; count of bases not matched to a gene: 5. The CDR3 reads CASKSGTGNSPLHF. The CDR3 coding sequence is TGTGCCAGCAAGAGCGGGACAGGGAATTCACCCCTCCACTTT.

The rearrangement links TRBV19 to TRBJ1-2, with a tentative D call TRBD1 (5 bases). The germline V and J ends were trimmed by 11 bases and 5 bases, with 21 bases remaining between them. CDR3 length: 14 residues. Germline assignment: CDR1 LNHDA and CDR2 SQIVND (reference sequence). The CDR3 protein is CASRLRGSGYGYTF. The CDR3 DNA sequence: TGTGCCTCAAGACTGCGGGGGAGTGGGTATGGCTACACCTTC.

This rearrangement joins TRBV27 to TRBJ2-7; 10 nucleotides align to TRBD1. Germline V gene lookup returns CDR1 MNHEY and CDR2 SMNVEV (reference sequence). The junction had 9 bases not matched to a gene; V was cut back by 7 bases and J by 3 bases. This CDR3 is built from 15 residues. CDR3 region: CASTTGTGVSYEQYF. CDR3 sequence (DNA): TGTGCCAGCACCACTGGGACAGGGGTAAGCTACGAGCAGTACTTC.

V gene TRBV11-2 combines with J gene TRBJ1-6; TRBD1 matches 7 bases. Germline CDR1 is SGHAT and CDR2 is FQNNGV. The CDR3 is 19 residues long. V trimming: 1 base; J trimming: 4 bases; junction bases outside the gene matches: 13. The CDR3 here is CASSLGADRWTQYNSPLHF. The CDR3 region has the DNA TGTGCCAGCAGCTTAGGCGCGGACAGGTGGACCCAATATAATTCACCCCTCCACTTT.

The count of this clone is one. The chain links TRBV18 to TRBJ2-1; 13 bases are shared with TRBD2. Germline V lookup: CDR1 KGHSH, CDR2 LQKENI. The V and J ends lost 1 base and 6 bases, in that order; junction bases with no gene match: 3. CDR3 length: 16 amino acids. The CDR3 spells CASSPRGTSGTNEQFF. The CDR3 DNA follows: TGTGCCAGCTCACCACGGGGGACTAGCGGGACCAATGAGCAGTTCTTC.

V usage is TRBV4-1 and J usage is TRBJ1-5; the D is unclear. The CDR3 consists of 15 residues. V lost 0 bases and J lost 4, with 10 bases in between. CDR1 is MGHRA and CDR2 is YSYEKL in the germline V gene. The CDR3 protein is CASSQEVAGNQPQHF. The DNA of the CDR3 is TGCGCCAGCAGCCAAGAAGTGGCGGGGAATCAGCCCCAGCATTTT.

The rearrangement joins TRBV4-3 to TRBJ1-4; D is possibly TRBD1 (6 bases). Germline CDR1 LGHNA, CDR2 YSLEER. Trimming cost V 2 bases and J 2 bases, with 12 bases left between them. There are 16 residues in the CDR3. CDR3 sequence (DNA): TGCGCCAGCAGCCAAACAAGGACAGCTACTAATGAAAAACTGTTTTTT. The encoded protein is CASSQTRTATNEKLFF.

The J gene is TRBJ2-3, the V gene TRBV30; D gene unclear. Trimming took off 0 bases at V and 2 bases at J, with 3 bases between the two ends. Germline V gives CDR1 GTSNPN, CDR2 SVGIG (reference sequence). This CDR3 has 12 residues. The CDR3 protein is CAWSVHTDTQYF. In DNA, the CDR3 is TGTGCCTGGAGTGTACACACAGATACGCAGTATTTT. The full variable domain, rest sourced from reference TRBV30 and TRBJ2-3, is SQTIHQWPATLVQPVGSPLSLECTVEGTSNPNLYWYRQAAGRGLQLLFYSVGIGQISSEVPQNLSASRPQDRQFILSSKKLLLSDSGFYLCAWSVHTDTQYFGPGTRLTVL.

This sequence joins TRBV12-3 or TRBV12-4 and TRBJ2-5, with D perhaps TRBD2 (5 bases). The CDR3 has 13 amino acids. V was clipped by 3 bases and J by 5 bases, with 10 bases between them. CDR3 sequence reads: CASSFKERETQYF. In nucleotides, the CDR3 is TGTGCCAGCAGTTTTAAGGAGCGGGAGACCCAGTACTTC.

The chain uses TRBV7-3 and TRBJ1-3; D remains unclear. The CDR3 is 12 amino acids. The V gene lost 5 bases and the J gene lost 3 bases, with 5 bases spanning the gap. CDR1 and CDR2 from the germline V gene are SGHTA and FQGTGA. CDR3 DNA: TGTGCCAGCAGCCTAGATGGAAACACCATATATTTT. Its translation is CASSLDGNTIYF.

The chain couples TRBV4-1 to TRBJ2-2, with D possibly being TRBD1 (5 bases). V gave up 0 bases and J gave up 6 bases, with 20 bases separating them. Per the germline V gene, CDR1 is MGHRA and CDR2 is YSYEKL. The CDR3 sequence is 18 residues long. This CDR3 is CASSQDTGWAATSGELFF. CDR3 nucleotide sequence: TGCGCCAGCAGCCAAGATACAGGATGGGCGGCCACGTCCGGGGAGCTGTTTTTT.

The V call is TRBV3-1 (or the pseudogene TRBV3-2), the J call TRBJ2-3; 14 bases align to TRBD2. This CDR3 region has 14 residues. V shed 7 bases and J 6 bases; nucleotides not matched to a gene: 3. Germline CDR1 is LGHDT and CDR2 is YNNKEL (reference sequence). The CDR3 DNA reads TGTGCCAGCAAGGGACTAGCGGGAGTGGATACGCAGTATTTT. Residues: CASKGLAGVDTQYF.

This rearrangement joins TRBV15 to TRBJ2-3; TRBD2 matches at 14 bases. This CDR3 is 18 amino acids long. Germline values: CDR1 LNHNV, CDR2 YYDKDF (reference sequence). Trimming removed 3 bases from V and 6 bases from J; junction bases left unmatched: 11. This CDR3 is CATSSEGTSGSISDTQYF. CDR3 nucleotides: TGTGCCACCAGCAGCGAAGGGACTAGCGGGAGTATTTCTGATACGCAGTATTTT.

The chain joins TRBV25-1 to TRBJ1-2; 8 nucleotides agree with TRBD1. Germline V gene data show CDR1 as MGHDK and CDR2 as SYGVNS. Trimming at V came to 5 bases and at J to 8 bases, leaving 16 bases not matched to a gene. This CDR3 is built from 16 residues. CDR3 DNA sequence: TGTGCCAGCAGTCCCCCTGATTGGGACAGGCAATCGGGCTACACCTTC. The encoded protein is CASSPPDWDRQSGYTF.

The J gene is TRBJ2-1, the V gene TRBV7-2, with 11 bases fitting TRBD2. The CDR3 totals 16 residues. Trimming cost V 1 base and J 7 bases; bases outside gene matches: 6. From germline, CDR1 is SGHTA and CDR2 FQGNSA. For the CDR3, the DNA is TGTGCCAGCAGCTTAGTAGCGGGAGGGCCGGGAAATGAGCAGTTCTTC. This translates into CASSLVAGGPGNEQFF. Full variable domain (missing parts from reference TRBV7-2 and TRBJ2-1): GAGVSQSPSNKVTEKGKDVELRCDPISGHTALYWYRQSLGQGLEFLIYFQGNSAPDKSGLPSDRFSAERTGGSVSTLTIQRTQQEDSAVYLCASSLVAGGPGNEQFFGPGTRLTVL.